These 32 T cell receptor beta chains originate from one sample sequenced in a study of shared clonotypes between healthy human individuals. Some clones are missing from TCRdb's copy, which holds only in-frame ones; the method was immunoSEQ multiplex PCR. The profile covers about a million clones, with around three quarters appearing a single time and 0.89% taken by the ten largest. The specimen was memory CD4+ T cells from PBMCs. Subset noted: CD45RA-negative fraction. All receptors come from a man in his late teens or twenties in good health. Some clones in this sample may be carry-over from other donors' samples.

The rearrangement joins TRBV30 to TRBJ2-1, with D perhaps matching TRBD1 (6 bases). Germline values: CDR1 GTSNPN, CDR2 SVGIG (reference sequence). Between the trimmed V and J ends, which lost 4 bases and 4 bases, there was a span of 17 bases. The CDR3 extends over 15 amino acids. The CDR3 nucleotides are TGTGCCTGGATGGGTAGGGGGAAACATTACAATGAGCAGTTCTTC. Protein: CAWMGRGKHYNEQFF.

The CDR3: CASSFRPYSGNTIYF. CDR3 nucleotides: TGTGCCAGCAGTTTCCGGCCCTACTCTGGAAACACCATATATTTT. The chain recombines TRBV27 with TRBJ1-3, with D unresolved. From germline, CDR1 is MNHEY and CDR2 SMNVEV (reference sequence). The CDR3 sequence is 15 residues long. V lost 3 bases, J lost 0 bases, and 9 bases lay in between.

V usage is TRBV7-3 and J usage is TRBJ2-5; a weak D match, TRBD2 (5 bases). This CDR3 spans 14 amino acids. Germline assignment: CDR1 SGHTA and CDR2 FQGTGA. Trimming removed 5 bases from V and 0 bases from J, with 10 bases in between. This CDR3 is CASSLNGDQETQYF. The CDR3 DNA is TGTGCCAGCAGCCTTAACGGGGACCAAGAGACCCAGTACTTC.

The CDR3 DNA sequence: TGTGCCAGCACCAACACCCTCGGGGGGGCAGATACGCAGTATTTT. It encodes CASTNTLGGADTQYF. The chain links TRBV6-1 to TRBJ2-3; TRBD2 aligns across 8 bases. This CDR3 spans 15 amino acids. The V and J ends lost 7 bases and 4 bases, in that order; junction bases with no gene match: 10. The germline V gene has CDR1 MNHNS and CDR2 SASEGT.

The chain uses TRBV28 and TRBJ1-2, with D perhaps matching TRBD1 (6 bases). Looked up from germline, CDR1 is MDHEN and CDR2 is SYDVKM. The ends were cut back, 3 bases at V and 0 bases at J, with 8 bases in the middle. The length of the CDR3 is 14 residues. CDR3 in DNA: TGTGCCAGCAGTTTGGACAGAGCTAACTATGGCTACACCTTC. Its translation is CASSLDRANYGYTF.

The chain is built from TRBV6-1 and TRBJ1-1; no clear D gene. The germline V gene encodes CDR1 MNHNS and CDR2 SASEGT. The V end was cut by 1 base, the J end by 8 bases, with 20 bases between. The CDR3 runs 16 residues. The CDR3 nucleotides are TGTGCCAGCAGTGAAGAAGGTAGTCATGCGGTTTTCGAAGCTTTCTTT. It encodes CASSEEGSHAVFEAFF.

This clone was counted ten times or more. The rearrangement uses TRBV6-1 and TRBJ2-5; 7 bases line up with TRBD2. With V trimmed by 6 bases and J by 5 bases, 6 bases remained unmatched. Germline-derived CDR1 and CDR2 are MNHNS and SASEGT. This CDR3 has 13 amino acids. CDR3 nucleotides: TGTGCCAGCAGCCGGGACTACAGGGAGACCCAGTACTTC. Translating gives CASSRDYRETQYF.

The chain uses TRBV19 and TRBJ1-2, with D unclear. Germline CDR1 reads LNHDA; CDR2 reads SQIVND (reference sequence). Trimming cost V 6 bases and J 7 bases, with 12 bases left between them. This CDR3 has 12 amino acids. In DNA, the CDR3 is TGTGCCAGTAGCCCCCGAGGTGTTGGCTACACCTTC. It is translated as CASSPRGVGYTF.

DNA for the CDR3: TGTGCCAGCAGTTTATTATCCCGGGACGTCTCGGGCTATGGCTACACCTTC. Translating it yields CASSLLSRDVSGYGYTF. The chain carries TRBV28 and TRBJ1-2; weak D call: TRBD1 (5 bases). This CDR3 spans 17 amino acids. Germline values: CDR1 MDHEN, CDR2 SYDVKM. Between the trimmed V and J ends, which lost 1 base and 4 bases, there was a span of 19 bases.

The chain is built from TRBV28 and TRBJ1-4, with D maybe TRBD1 (5 bases). This CDR3 is 14 amino acids long. Trimming stripped 5 bases from V and 4 bases from J, with 11 bases between. The V gene's germline CDR1 is MDHEN and CDR2 SYDVKM. CDR3 region: CASSIRQLNEKLFF. CDR3 in DNA: TGTGCCAGCAGTATCCGACAGCTTAATGAAAAACTGTTTTTT.

The sample holds a few counts of this clone. The genes are TRBV2 and TRBJ2-7, with D tentatively TRBD1 (5 bases). The CDR3 consists of 16 residues. The V gene lost 4 bases and the J gene lost 0 bases, with 16 bases spanning the gap. Germline V gene data show CDR1 as SNHLY and CDR2 as FYNNEI. The DNA for the CDR3 is TGTGCCAGCAGTGGGGGCACAAGCGCGATCTCCTACGAGCAGTACTTC. It is translated as CASSGGTSAISYEQYF.

The rearrangement joins TRBV5-1 to TRBJ2-1, with TRBD1 matching 8 bases. This CDR3 region has 14 residues. V dropped 4 bases and J dropped 5; count of bases not matched to a gene: 5. Germline CDR1 SGHRS, CDR2 YFSETQ. The CDR3 DNA is TGCGCCAGCAGCCCTCGGACAGGGAACAATGAGCAGTTCTTC. Amino acids: CASSPRTGNNEQFF.

The J gene is TRBJ1-2, the V gene TRBV5-1; D gene ambiguous. V was shortened by 4 bases and J by 6 bases, with 13 bases between the two germline ends. Germline assignment: CDR1 SGHRS and CDR2 YFSETQ. The CDR3 covers 13 residues. CDR3 DNA: TGCGCCAGCAGCCAAGGCGGAGGAGATGGCTACACCTTC. Protein: CASSQGGGDGYTF.

Here the CDR3 DNA reads TGTGCCAGTACCGATACAGGGCGAGTGGGTGAAAAACTGTTTTTT. Protein sequence: CASTDTGRVGEKLFF. The V gene is TRBV19, the J gene TRBJ1-4; a weak D match, TRBD1 (6 bases). This CDR3 region has 15 residues. Trimming stripped 7 bases from V and 7 bases from J, with 19 bases between. From germline, CDR1 is LNHDA and CDR2 SQIVND (reference sequence).

The chain combines TRBV2 with TRBJ2-7; the match to TRBD1 covers 10 bases. Germline-derived CDR1 and CDR2 are SNHLY and FYNNEI. V gave up 6 bases and J gave up 4 bases; unmatched junction bases: 9. This CDR3 is 15 amino acids long. CDR3 protein: CASSGVPGQGYEQYF. The DNA of the CDR3 is TGTGCCAGCAGCGGGGTACCGGGACAGGGGTACGAGCAGTACTTC.

The genes are TRBV5-1 and TRBJ2-7, with 10 positions matching TRBD2. The CDR3 has 16 residues. Germline lookup yields CDR1 SGHRS and CDR2 YFSETQ. V lost 4 bases, J lost 6 bases, and 13 bases stayed unmatched. CDR3 DNA sequence: TGCGCCAGCAGCCCGGGGGGTAGCGGGAGGTCGGGCGAGCAGTACTTC. Protein sequence: CASSPGGSGRSGEQYF. The full variable domain, its missing parts supplied by reference TRBV5-1 and TRBJ2-7, is KAGVTQTPRYLIKTRGQQVTLSCSPISGHRSVSWYQQTPGQGLQFLFEYFSETQRNKGNFPGRFSGRQFSNSRSEMNVSTLELGDSALYLCASSPGGSGRSGEQYFGPGTRLTVT.

CDR3 in DNA: TGCAGCGTTGCGGGCCCCTACGAGCAGTACTTC. Translation: CSVAGPYEQYF. The chain recombines TRBV29-1 with TRBJ2-5, with D uncertain. The J call may be mistaken, given a closer DNA end match to TRBJ2-7. The CDR3 contains 11 residues. Germline CDR1 reads SQVTM; CDR2 reads ANQGSEA.

Comment on this clone: Distinct nucleotide sequences in the sample also encode this CDR3. The chain joins TRBV29-1 to TRBJ1-1; D possibly corresponds to TRBD1 (5 bases). This CDR3 region has 13 residues. CDR1 is SQVTM and CDR2 is ANQGSEA in the germline V gene. The V end was cut by 6 bases, the J end by 1 base, with 12 bases between. The CDR3 loop is CSVRQGRNTEAFF. CDR3 DNA: TGCAGCGTGAGGCAGGGAAGGAACACTGAAGCTTTCTTT.

V usage is TRBV11-2 and J usage is TRBJ2-7; 14 bases align to TRBD2. Losses at the gene ends were 5 bases for V and 4 bases for J; bases not matched to a gene: 4. The germline gives CDR1 SGHAT, CDR2 FQNNGV. This CDR3 spans 15 amino acids. The CDR3 region is CASSGRLAGGYEQYF. CDR3 coding DNA: TGTGCCAGCAGCGGTAGACTAGCGGGAGGGTACGAGCAGTACTTC. The whole variable domain, filled in from reference TRBV11-2 and TRBJ2-7, reads EAGVAQSPRYKIIEKRQSVAFWCNPISGHATLYWYQQILGQGPKLLIQFQNNGVVDDSQLPKDRFSAERLKGVDSTLKIQPAKLEDSAVYLCASSGRLAGGYEQYFGPGTRLTVT.

The V call is TRBV7-2, the J call TRBJ2-7, with 8 positions matching TRBD1. The CDR3 contains 14 residues. Germline CDR1 is SGHTA and CDR2 is FQGNSA. Trimming took 1 base from V and 4 from J; bases not matched to a gene: 3. CDR3 bases: TGTGCCAGCAGCTTAGACAGGGGGGAGTACGAGCAGTACTTC. This sequence encodes CASSLDRGEYEQYF.

The chain joins TRBV28 to TRBJ2-7; 7 nucleotides agree with TRBD2. The CDR3 totals 13 residues. The V gene end was trimmed by 2 bases and the J gene end by 5 bases; junction bases not matched to a gene: 3. CDR1 is MDHEN, CDR2 SYDVKM, per germline. In DNA form, the CDR3 reads TGTGCCAGCAGTTTACTAGCGGTTAACGAGCAGTACTTC. Its protein is CASSLLAVNEQYF.

CDR3 nucleotide sequence: TGTGCCAGTAATTCCGGGGGTTCACGACCGAACACTGAAGCTTTCTTT. Translation: CASNSGGSRPNTEAFF. The chain uses TRBV19 and TRBJ1-1, with D perhaps matching TRBD1 (5 bases). The CDR3 consists of 16 residues. V shed 7 bases and J shed 1 base, with 19 bases lying between them. The germline V gene encodes CDR1 LNHDA and CDR2 SQIVND (reference sequence).

The V and J genes are TRBV5-1 and TRBJ2-1, with 13 bases aligning to TRBD2. Trimming cost V 5 bases and J 0 bases; bases outside gene matches: 8. Per the germline V gene, CDR1 is SGHRS and CDR2 is YFSETQ. CDR3 length: 18 amino acids. CDR3 nucleotides: TGCGCCAGCAGGGGACTAGCGGGATCTTCAGGCTCCTACAATGAGCAGTTCTTC. This encodes CASRGLAGSSGSYNEQFF.

The gene calls are TRBV7-7 and TRBJ2-5; a possible D gene is TRBD1 (5 bases). The CDR3 runs to 14 residues. Trimming stripped 5 bases from V and 5 bases from J, with 15 bases between. Germline assignment: CDR1 SSHAT and CDR2 FNYEAQ (reference sequence). CDR3 amino acids: CASSPTGAGETQYF. The DNA for the CDR3 is TGTGCCAGCAGCCCAACCGGAGCAGGGGAGACCCAGTACTTC.

The chain recombines TRBV5-1 with TRBJ2-2, with D perhaps TRBD2 (5 bases). Trimming removed 5 bases at V and 7 bases at J, with 15 bases between. Germline V gene data show CDR1 as SGHRS and CDR2 as YFSETQ. The CDR3 length is 14 residues. The CDR3 DNA is TGCGCCAGCAGGGATGGTAGCCGGGGCGGGGAGCTGTTTTTT. Protein product: CASRDGSRGGELFF.

The J gene is TRBJ2-7, the V gene TRBV7-2; D uncertain. Germline V CDR1 and CDR2: SGHTA, FQGNSA. V dropped 5 bases and J dropped 2 bases, with 16 bases sitting between them. CDR3 size: 15 residues. CDR3 coding DNA: TGTGCCAGCAGCCCCAGGCAGACAATCACCTACGAGCAGTACTTC. Translating gives CASSPRQTITYEQYF.

This clone was counted a few times. CDR3 region: CASSARLRGSTEAFF. CDR3 bases: TGTGCCAGCAGTGCCCGCCTCAGGGGAAGTACTGAAGCTTTCTTT. The chain recombines TRBV6-1 with TRBJ1-1, with D perhaps TRBD1 (6 bases). The CDR3 has 15 amino acids. The germline gives CDR1 MNHNS, CDR2 SASEGT. Deletions cut 4 bases from V and 5 bases from J, with 17 bases between.

The J gene is TRBJ2-3, the V gene TRBV30; 9 bases align to TRBD1. Unmatched junction bases numbered 3, after V lost 0 bases and J lost 2 bases. CDR1 is GTSNPN, CDR2 SVGIG, per germline (reference sequence). The CDR3 sequence is 15 residues long. The CDR3 region is CAWSVGQGHTDTQYF. In DNA form, the CDR3 reads TGTGCCTGGAGTGTAGGACAGGGGCACACAGATACGCAGTATTTT.

The sample holds one count of this clone. V and J are TRBV28 and TRBJ2-7; TRBD1 aligns across 7 bases. The CDR3 runs to 15 residues. J lost 3 bases, V lost 6 bases, and 11 bases had no gene match. Germline CDR1 reads MDHEN; CDR2 reads SYDVKM. CDR3 protein: CASSVAGTAGYEQYF. The CDR3 region has the DNA TGTGCCAGCAGCGTTGCCGGGACAGCAGGCTACGAGCAGTACTTC.

As concerns this clone: This may be a read error, as it is one base from a much larger clone. Different DNA sequences within this sample yield the same CDR3. The chain has TRBV5-1 and TRBJ1-1; 9 bases agree with TRBD1. CDR3 length: 14 residues. The junction had 4 bases not matched to a gene; V was cut back by 3 bases and J by 4 bases. Per the germline V gene, CDR1 is SGHRS and CDR2 is YFSETQ. The CDR3 DNA follows: TGCGCCAGCAGCTCAGCGACAGGGGGCACTGAAGCTTTCTTT. It codes for CASSSATGGTEAFF. The variable domain in full, completed from reference TRBV5-1 and TRBJ1-1, reads KAGVTQTPRYLIKTRGQQVTLSCSPISGHRSVSWYQQTPGQGLQFLFEYFSETQRNKGNFPGRFSGRQFSNSRSEMNVSTLELGDSALYLCASSSATGGTEAFFGQGTRLTVV.

This sequence joins TRBV4-3 and TRBJ2-2; D might be TRBD2 (5 bases). The CDR3 covers 17 residues. Between the trimmed V and J ends, which lost 0 bases and 6 bases, there was a span of 17 bases. Germline V CDR1 and CDR2: LGHNA, YSLEER. CDR3 in amino acids: CASSQEFRVRGSGELFF. The CDR3 region has the DNA TGCGCCAGCAGCCAAGAATTCCGTGTACGGGGTTCCGGGGAGCTGTTTTTT.

For this clone: A junction boundary mismatches the germline segment, possibly from a read error. The gene calls are TRBV2 and TRBJ2-5, with D perhaps TRBD1 or TRBD2 (5 bases each). In germline, CDR1 is SNHLY, CDR2 FYNNEI. The CDR3 runs to 13 residues. The CDR3 reads CASREGSGQSGDF. In DNA, the CDR3 is TGTGCCAGCAGGGAAGGATCGGGGCAGAGTGGGGACTTC.